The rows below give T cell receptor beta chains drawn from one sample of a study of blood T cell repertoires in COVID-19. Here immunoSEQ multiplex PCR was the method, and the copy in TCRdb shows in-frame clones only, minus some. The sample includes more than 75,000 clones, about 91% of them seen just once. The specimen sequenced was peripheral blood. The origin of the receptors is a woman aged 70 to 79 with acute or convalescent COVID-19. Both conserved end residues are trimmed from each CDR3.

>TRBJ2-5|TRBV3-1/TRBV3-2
ASTPGVGTQY
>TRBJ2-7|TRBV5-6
ASSAGQGDLYEQY
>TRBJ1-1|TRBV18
ASSVRQAVDTEAF
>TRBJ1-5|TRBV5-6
ASSRGTGVDGGGNQPQH
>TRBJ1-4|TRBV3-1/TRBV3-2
ASSPSGTRNEKLF
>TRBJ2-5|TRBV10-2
ASRNSGDETQY
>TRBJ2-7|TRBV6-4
ASRMAGTSRYYEQY
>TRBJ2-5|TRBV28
ASSFLSGETQY
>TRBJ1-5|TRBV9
ASSQGRRGRPLSNQPQH
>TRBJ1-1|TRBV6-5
ASRQGLNTEAF
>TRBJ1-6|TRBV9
ASSLSWGQGNSPLH
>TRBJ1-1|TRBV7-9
ASRFGQGETEAF
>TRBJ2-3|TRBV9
ASSVANPPREDTQY
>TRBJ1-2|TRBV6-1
ASSEADRVNYGYT
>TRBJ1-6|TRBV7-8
ASSSSTGQGASPLH
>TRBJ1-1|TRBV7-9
ASSSLENTEAF
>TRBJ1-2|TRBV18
ASSPGLREGYGYT
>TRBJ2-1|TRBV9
ASSGQRGGLNEQF
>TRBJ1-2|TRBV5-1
ASSVGTGRSNYGYT
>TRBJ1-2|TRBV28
ASRSDLRPGQGGGYT
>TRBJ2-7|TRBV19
ASSYGYEQY
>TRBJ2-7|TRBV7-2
ASSLGVDGVYEQY
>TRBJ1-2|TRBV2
ASSENRVGYT
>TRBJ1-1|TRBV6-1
ASSGTGVIRYPNTEAF
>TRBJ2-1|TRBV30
ARTAYNEQF
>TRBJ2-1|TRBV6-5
ASSYSSTAYEQF
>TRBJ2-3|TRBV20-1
SASNRKGQEDTQY
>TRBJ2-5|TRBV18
ASSPPVPDIDYQETQY
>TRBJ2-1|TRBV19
ASSIYPGGYNEQF
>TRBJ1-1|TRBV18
ASSPPSGPNTEAF
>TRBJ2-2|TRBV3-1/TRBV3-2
ASKTSGNTGELF
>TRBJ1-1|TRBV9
ASSLSTGPAGTEAF
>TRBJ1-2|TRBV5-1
ASSFTGGSNYGYT
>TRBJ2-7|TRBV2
ASSDQDSTYEQY
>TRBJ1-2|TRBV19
ASRGQGNYGYT
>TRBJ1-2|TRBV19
ASSILDRAGYGYT
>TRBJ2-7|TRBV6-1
ASSDGTALISYEQY
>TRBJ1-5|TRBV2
ASSRQGADNQPQH
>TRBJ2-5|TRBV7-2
ASSPRSVGTGRETQY
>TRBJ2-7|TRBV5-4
ASSLKILAGVRNSEQY
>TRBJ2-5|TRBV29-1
SVGQAEETQY
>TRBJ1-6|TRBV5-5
ASSPGQNNSPLH
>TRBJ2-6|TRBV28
ASSTQGAGANVLT
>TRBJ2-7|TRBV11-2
ASSLVEAYEQY
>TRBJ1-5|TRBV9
ASSPYRDRPQPQH
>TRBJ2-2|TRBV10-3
ATRDRGTFGELF
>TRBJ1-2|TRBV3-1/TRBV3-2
ASSQEGKGPGYGYT
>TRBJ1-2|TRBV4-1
ASSQVSVNYGYT
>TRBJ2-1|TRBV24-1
ATSDPGTGDYNEQF
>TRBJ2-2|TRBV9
ASNGQGANTGELF
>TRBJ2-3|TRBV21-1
ASAGRPRFGTDTQY
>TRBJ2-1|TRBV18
ASSPNHGSYNEQF
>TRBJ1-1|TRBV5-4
ASSLGDRVGTEAF
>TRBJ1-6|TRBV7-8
ASSFTPGTANSPLH
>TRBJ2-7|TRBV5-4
ASSLSGGGYEQY
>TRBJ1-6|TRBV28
ASKSDFNSPLH
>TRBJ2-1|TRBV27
ASSPTWAGLAYNEQF
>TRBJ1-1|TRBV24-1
ATSGGGTEAF
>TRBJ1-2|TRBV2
ASSNGASGSRGYT